These 4 T cell receptor beta chains originate from one sample sequenced in a study of blood T cell repertoires in COVID-19. Clones were read by immunoSEQ multiplex PCR, and TCRdb kept only the in-frame ones, dropping some. The sample has a few hundred thousand clones, about nine tenths seen once. The sequencing sample was made of peripheral blood. Receptors were obtained from a woman aged 40 to 49 with acute or convalescent COVID-19.

The chain combines TRBV27 with TRBJ2-1, with D maybe TRBD1 (6 bases). V was cut by 9 bases and J by 2 bases, with 14 bases left in between. CDR3 length equals 14 residues. Germline lookup yields CDR1 MNHEY and CDR2 SMNVEV (reference sequence). Written as DNA, the CDR3 is TGTGCCAGTAATAGGGGGACGACCTACAATGAGCAGTTCTTC. Translating it yields CASNRGTTYNEQFF.

The chain carries TRBV18 and TRBJ2-1; 9 nucleotides align to TRBD2. The CDR3 is 16 residues long. Trimming at V came to 3 bases and at J to 8 bases, leaving 11 bases not matched to a gene. Germline loops: CDR1 KGHSH, CDR2 LQKENI. The CDR3 nucleotides read TGTGCCAGCTCACCCCCCTCGCCGGCGGGGGGGCATGAGCAGTTCTTC. Translated, it gives CASSPPSPAGGHEQFF. The whole variable domain, filled in from reference TRBV18 and TRBJ2-1, reads NAGVMQNPRHLVRRRGQEARLRCSPMKGHSHVYWYRQLPEEGLKFMVYLQKENIIDESGMPKERFSAEFPKEGPSILRIQQVVRGDSAAYFCASSPPSPAGGHEQFFGPGTRLTVL.

The chain links TRBV3-1 (or the pseudogene TRBV3-2) to TRBJ2-3; 16 bases map to TRBD2. There are 18 residues in the CDR3. The V segment lost 0 bases and the J segment 7 bases; nucleotides outside the gene matches: 7. From germline, CDR1 is LGHDT and CDR2 YNNKEL (reference sequence). CDR3 region: CASSQDPGLAGGPYTQYF. CDR3 DNA sequence: TGTGCCAGCAGCCAAGATCCGGGACTAGCGGGGGGGCCATATACGCAGTATTTT.

The rearrangement links TRBV9 to TRBJ1-2, with a tentative D call TRBD1 (6 bases). Between the trimmed V and J ends, which lost 0 bases and 3 bases, there was a span of 9 bases. Germline lookup yields CDR1 SGDLS and CDR2 YYNGEE. CDR3 size: 14 residues. CDR3 residues: CASSVGAGDYGYTF. CDR3 nucleotide sequence: TGTGCCAGCAGCGTAGGGGCAGGGGACTATGGCTACACCTTC.